A selection of T cell receptor beta chains follows, all from one sample in a study of blood T cell repertoires in COVID-19. This table comes from immunoSEQ multiplex PCR, and its TCRdb copy is limited to in-frame clones, with some not included. The table includes 270,000 or so clones, approximately 84% detected once. Sequencing used peripheral blood. The receptors here all came from a human donor with COVID-19, enrolled during active disease. The donor label of this sample is uncertain. CDR3s include the opening cysteine and the closing phenylalanine or tryptophan. D genes are given only for firm matches. The size entry is marked missing in some rows and otherwise reads once, few, many or a size class.

abundance: -
j_gene: TRBJ2-2
v_gene: TRBV11-2
d_gene: TRBD1
CDR3aa: CASTSTGRDTGELFF
CDR3nt: TGTGCCAGCACCTCGACAGGGCGGGACACCGGGGAGCTGTTTTTT

abundance: few
j_gene: TRBJ1-1
v_gene: TRBV28
d_gene: TRBD1
CDR3aa: CASTATGVPEAFF
CDR3nt: TGTGCCAGCACTGCGACAGGGGTACCTGAAGCTTTCTTT

abundance: -
j_gene: TRBJ2-7
v_gene: TRBV18
d_gene: TRBD2
CDR3aa: CASSPVRTSALVSYEQYF
CDR3nt: TGTGCCAGCTCACCGGTGCGGACTAGCGCCTTGGTGTCCTACGAGCAGTACTTC

abundance: -
j_gene: TRBJ2-1
v_gene: TRBV7-9
d_gene: TRBD2
CDR3aa: CASSLVSSGRVFGEQFF
CDR3nt: TGTGCCAGCAGCTTAGTTTCTAGCGGGAGGGTGTTTGGTGAGCAGTTCTTC

abundance: -
j_gene: TRBJ2-2
v_gene: TRBV15
d_gene: TRBD2
CDR3aa: CATSRGAWSGMNTGELFF
CDR3nt: TGTGCCACCAGCAGAGGGGCATGGAGCGGGATGAACACCGGGGAGCTGTTTTTT

abundance: -
j_gene: TRBJ2-5
v_gene: TRBV2
d_gene: TRBD2
CDR3aa: CASSEWTSGKETQYF
CDR3nt: TGTGCCAGCAGTGAGTGGACTAGCGGGAAAGAGACCCAGTACTTC

abundance: -
j_gene: TRBJ1-1
v_gene: TRBV20-1
d_gene: -
CDR3aa: CSALGGYGAFF
CDR3nt: TGCAGTGCTTTAGGAGGATACGGAGCTTTCTTT

abundance: -
j_gene: TRBJ2-7
v_gene: TRBV3-1/TRBV3-2
d_gene: TRBD1
CDR3aa: CASSPRTGAGEQYF
CDR3nt: TGTGCCAGCAGCCCCCGGACAGGGGCGGGCGAGCAGTACTTC

abundance: -
j_gene: TRBJ2-1
v_gene: TRBV5-1
d_gene: TRBD2
CDR3aa: CASSPGRPSGRIVNEQFF
CDR3nt: TGCGCCAGCAGCCCAGGCCGGCCTAGCGGGAGAATCGTGAATGAGCAGTTCTTC

abundance: many
j_gene: TRBJ2-1
v_gene: TRBV11-3
d_gene: TRBD2
CDR3aa: CASSLEAGGPDEQFF
CDR3nt: TGTGCCAGCAGCTTAGAAGCGGGAGGGCCAGATGAGCAGTTCTTC

abundance: few
j_gene: TRBJ1-5
v_gene: TRBV28
d_gene: TRBD1
CDR3aa: CASRTGQAYNQPQHF
CDR3nt: TGTGCCAGCAGGACGGGACAGGCTTATAATCAGCCCCAGCATTTT

abundance: -
j_gene: TRBJ2-3
v_gene: TRBV3-1/TRBV3-2
d_gene: TRBD1
CDR3aa: CASSHPHGTGGLFSTDTQYF
CDR3nt: TGTGCCAGCAGCCATCCCCACGGGACAGGGGGCCTTTTTTCCACAGATACGCAGTATTTT

abundance: -
j_gene: TRBJ2-1
v_gene: TRBV7-9
d_gene: -
CDR3aa: CASSPGLSPEQFF
CDR3nt: TGTGCCAGCAGCCCAGGACTCTCTCCAGAGCAGTTCTTC

abundance: -
j_gene: TRBJ2-5
v_gene: TRBV6-2/TRBV6-3
d_gene: TRBD1
CDR3aa: CASSRVQGAQETQYF
CDR3nt: TGTGCCAGCAGTCGCGTACAGGGGGCACAAGAGACCCAGTACTTC

abundance: -
j_gene: TRBJ2-3
v_gene: TRBV12-3/TRBV12-4
d_gene: -
CDR3aa: CASTPILGTQYF
CDR3nt: TGTGCCAGCACCCCTATACTAGGAACGCAGTATTTT

abundance: -
j_gene: TRBJ1-4
v_gene: TRBV19
d_gene: TRBD1
CDR3aa: CASSKTYGQGAREKLFF
CDR3nt: TGTGCCAGTAGTAAAACTTACGGACAGGGGGCGCGAGAAAAACTGTTTTTT

abundance: -
j_gene: TRBJ2-1
v_gene: TRBV3-1/TRBV3-2
d_gene: -
CDR3aa: CASSQDRGTRRVNEQFF
CDR3nt: TGTGCCAGCAGCCAAGACCGCGGGACTCGGCGGGTCAATGAGCAGTTCTTC

abundance: -
j_gene: TRBJ1-2
v_gene: TRBV19
d_gene: -
CDR3aa: CASSIDLSGYGYTF
CDR3nt: TGTGCCAGTAGTATAGATCTCTCCGGCTATGGCTACACCTTC

abundance: -
j_gene: TRBJ2-6
v_gene: TRBV7-2
d_gene: -
CDR3aa: CASSLTSGANVLTF
CDR3nt: TGTGCCAGCAGCTTAACTTCTGGGGCCAACGTCCTGACTTTC

abundance: -
j_gene: TRBJ2-7
v_gene: TRBV5-1
d_gene: -
CDR3aa: CATGRDNYEQYF
CDR3nt: TGCGCCACCGGCCGGGACAACTACGAGCAGTACTTC

abundance: -
j_gene: TRBJ1-1
v_gene: TRBV29-1
d_gene: -
CDR3aa: CSAGLNREGSEAFF
CDR3nt: TGCAGCGCTGGCCTTAACAGGGAGGGGTCTGAAGCTTTCTTT

abundance: -
j_gene: TRBJ1-1
v_gene: TRBV11-1
d_gene: -
CDR3aa: CASSLLGEGHIEAFF
CDR3nt: TGTGCCAGCAGCTTGCTCGGGGAGGGGCATATTGAAGCTTTCTTT

abundance: once
j_gene: TRBJ2-1
v_gene: TRBV11-3
d_gene: -
CDR3aa: CASSPGGSYNEQFF
CDR3nt: TGTGCCAGCAGCCCTGGGGGGTCCTACAATGAGCAGTTCTTC

abundance: -
j_gene: TRBJ1-1
v_gene: TRBV28
d_gene: -
CDR3aa: CASSLWGPAGSVGSTEAFF
CDR3nt: TGTGCCAGCAGTTTATGGGGGCCGGCGGGGTCAGTTGGTAGCACTGAAGCTTTCTTT

abundance: -
j_gene: TRBJ2-5
v_gene: TRBV27
d_gene: -
CDR3aa: CASSFGGVETQYF
CDR3nt: TGTGCCAGCAGTTTTGGAGGGGTCGAGACCCAGTACTTC

abundance: many
j_gene: TRBJ1-2
v_gene: TRBV18
d_gene: TRBD1
CDR3aa: CASSPGQINYGYTF
CDR3nt: TGTGCCAGCTCCCCGGGACAGATTAACTATGGCTACACCTTC

abundance: once
j_gene: TRBJ1-5
v_gene: TRBV4-1
d_gene: -
CDR3aa: CASSQDSRGSGQPQHF
CDR3nt: TGCGCCAGCAGCCAAGATTCGCGCGGTAGCGGACAGCCCCAGCATTTT

abundance: -
j_gene: TRBJ2-1
v_gene: TRBV11-2
d_gene: TRBD1
CDR3aa: CASSLIRGQNNEQFF
CDR3nt: TGTGCCAGCAGCTTAATCCGGGGACAGAACAATGAGCAGTTCTTC

abundance: -
j_gene: TRBJ2-5
v_gene: TRBV28
d_gene: TRBD2
CDR3aa: CASSIPLAGAVDLETQYF
CDR3nt: TGTGCCAGCAGCATACCCCTAGCGGGAGCGGTCGATTTAGAGACCCAGTACTTC

abundance: -
j_gene: TRBJ2-5
v_gene: TRBV5-4
d_gene: TRBD2
CDR3aa: CASSLRLGLGAETQYF
CDR3nt: TGTGCCAGCAGCTTGAGATTGGGACTAGGTGCGGAGACCCAGTACTTC

abundance: -
j_gene: TRBJ2-5
v_gene: TRBV2
d_gene: TRBD2
CDR3aa: CASSITSGSHETQYF
CDR3nt: TGTGCCAGCAGTATCACTAGCGGGAGTCACGAGACCCAGTACTTC

abundance: -
j_gene: TRBJ2-4
v_gene: TRBV19
d_gene: TRBD2
CDR3aa: CASSPGLASAKNIQYF
CDR3nt: TGTGCCAGTAGCCCGGGACTAGCATCGGCCAAAAACATTCAGTACTTC

abundance: -
j_gene: TRBJ2-5
v_gene: TRBV2
d_gene: TRBD1
CDR3aa: CASSRDREETQYF
CDR3nt: TGTGCCAGCAGTAGGGACAGAGAAGAGACCCAGTACTTC

abundance: -
j_gene: TRBJ2-7
v_gene: TRBV28
d_gene: TRBD2
CDR3aa: CASSSPNSGGTYEQYF
CDR3nt: TGTGCCAGCAGTTCCCCTAATAGCGGGGGGACCTACGAGCAGTACTTC

abundance: -
j_gene: TRBJ1-4
v_gene: TRBV24-1
d_gene: -
CDR3aa: CATSGGETADEKLFF
CDR3nt: TGTGCCACCAGTGGGGGGGAGACGGCGGATGAAAAACTGTTTTTT

abundance: -
j_gene: TRBJ1-5
v_gene: TRBV5-1
d_gene: -
CDR3aa: CASSLLGEVGQPQHF
CDR3nt: TGCGCCAGCAGCTTATTGGGTGAGGTGGGTCAGCCCCAGCATTTT

abundance: -
j_gene: TRBJ1-1
v_gene: TRBV6-5
d_gene: -
CDR3aa: CASSYSREYTEAFF
CDR3nt: TGTGCCAGCAGTTACTCACGGGAGTACACTGAAGCTTTCTTT

abundance: -
j_gene: TRBJ2-3
v_gene: TRBV5-6
d_gene: -
CDR3aa: CASSLFGDTQYF
CDR3nt: TGTGCCAGCAGCTTGTTCGGAGATACGCAGTATTTT

abundance: -
j_gene: TRBJ1-2
v_gene: TRBV28
d_gene: TRBD1
CDR3aa: CASSRDRVTPIDGYTF
CDR3nt: TGTGCCAGCAGTCGGGACAGGGTAACTCCCATTGATGGCTACACCTTC

abundance: -
j_gene: TRBJ1-6
v_gene: TRBV28
d_gene: TRBD1
CDR3aa: CATSSGRTGYNSPLHF
CDR3nt: TGTGCCACTTCGTCGGGGAGGACAGGTTATAATTCACCCCTCCACTTT

abundance: -
j_gene: TRBJ2-1
v_gene: TRBV3-1/TRBV3-2
d_gene: TRBD2
CDR3aa: CASSQGPPLAGTNEQFF
CDR3nt: TGTGCCAGCAGCCAAGGTCCCCCGCTAGCGGGAACGAATGAGCAGTTCTTC

abundance: -
j_gene: TRBJ2-5
v_gene: TRBV15
d_gene: TRBD1
CDR3aa: CATSRGRGETQYF
CDR3nt: TGTGCCACCAGCAGAGGCAGGGGGGAGACCCAGTACTTC

abundance: -
j_gene: TRBJ2-7
v_gene: TRBV19
d_gene: -
CDR3aa: CASSLQGTYEQYF
CDR3nt: TGTGCCAGTAGCCTACAGGGAACCTACGAGCAGTACTTC

abundance: -
j_gene: TRBJ1-1
v_gene: TRBV12-3/TRBV12-4
d_gene: -
CDR3aa: CASSFTSEAFF
CDR3nt: TGTGCCAGCAGTTTTACTTCTGAAGCTTTCTTT

abundance: once
j_gene: TRBJ2-5
v_gene: TRBV5-1
d_gene: TRBD2
CDR3aa: CASSPRGGASGETQYF
CDR3nt: TGCGCCAGCAGCCCCCGGGGGGGCGCTTCGGGAGAGACCCAGTACTTC

abundance: -
j_gene: TRBJ2-3
v_gene: TRBV9
d_gene: TRBD2
CDR3aa: CASSPSPGGSSTDTQYF
CDR3nt: TGTGCCAGCAGCCCTTCCCCGGGAGGGTCCAGCACAGATACGCAGTATTTT

abundance: -
j_gene: TRBJ2-7
v_gene: TRBV5-1
d_gene: TRBD2
CDR3aa: CASSPVRTSGPPYYEQYF
CDR3nt: TGCGCCAGCAGCCCAGTTCGGACTAGCGGTCCACCGTACTACGAGCAGTACTTC

abundance: once
j_gene: TRBJ1-2
v_gene: TRBV7-9
d_gene: TRBD1
CDR3aa: CASSLVTGDRRYTF
CDR3nt: TGTGCCAGCAGCTTAGTGACAGGGGATAGACGCTACACCTTC